Listed below are T cell receptor beta chains from one sample, sequenced in a study of CXCR3-negative and CXCR3-positive naive CD8 T cells. After re-calling the 5' RACE reads, TCRdb lists one entry per CDR3 protein, DNA absent. Recorded here are 8,000 to 9,500 distinct CDR3 sequences; the top ten clones represent 2% to 2.5%. The source material was naive CXCR3- CD8+ T cells from blood. These receptors came from a human donor in good health. Some clones in this sample may be carry-over from other donors' samples. The CDR3 runs from the conserved cysteine through the conserved F or W. The order of the fields is clone size, V gene, J gene, CDR3 protein. Clone sizes are given selectively: once, few, many, or a class where the clone is expanded.

medium-sized	TRBV29-1	TRBJ2-2	CSVESREGPTGELFF
medium-sized	TRBV4-2	TRBJ2-7	CASSQTRSREWEYEQYF
NA	TRBV18	TRBJ1-5	CASSPPGHQPQHF
NA	TRBV20-1	TRBJ2-3	CSAPWTSGTDTQYF
medium-sized	TRBV6-2/TRBV6-3	TRBJ2-7	CASSTVLAGVVSPYEQYF
NA	TRBV29-1	TRBJ1-1	CSDQGGRAEAFF
NA	TRBV29-1	TRBJ2-3	CSVEAGTGQGYF
NA	TRBV7-9	TRBJ2-2	CASSFQGGYNTGELFF
medium-sized	TRBV29-1	TRBJ1-2	CSVAVTGGYTF
NA	TRBV2	TRBJ2-1	CASSATSGPNYNEQFF
NA	TRBV29-1	TRBJ2-7	CSAGLAGEIYEQYF
NA	TRBV21-1	TRBJ2-1	CASSPLTRELFCSYNEQFF
NA	TRBV28	TRBJ1-5	CASSPRDSNQPQHF
NA	TRBV20-1	TRBJ1-1	CSAVPTETNTEAFF
NA	TRBV29-1	TRBJ2-3	CSVAFWVGSTDTQYF
medium-sized	TRBV12-3/TRBV12-4	TRBJ2-2	CASSKGGEDTGELFF
medium-sized	TRBV24-1	TRBJ2-4	CATSDRSNIQYF
medium-sized	TRBV29-1	TRBJ2-1	CSVEGGRGYNEQFF
NA	TRBV7-2	TRBJ2-1	CASSFDYYNEQFF
NA	TRBV11-2	TRBJ2-5	CASSPQGVRETQYF
NA	TRBV12-3/TRBV12-4	TRBJ2-1	CASGRISGRALGNEQFF
medium-sized	TRBV29-1	TRBJ2-3	CSVDTGTSVGGDTQYF
NA	TRBV5-1	TRBJ2-1	CASRSGTRTSYNEQFF
NA	TRBV10-3	TRBJ2-3	CAISASGGTGDTDTQYF
NA	TRBV7-2	TRBJ2-3	CASSLDPAGVTYF
NA	TRBV28	TRBJ2-1	CASSLALGTPNEQFF
medium-sized	TRBV5-1	TRBJ2-7	CASSSGWGAYEQYF
medium-sized	TRBV7-9	TRBJ1-5	CASSLDKNQPQHF
medium-sized	TRBV20-1	TRBJ1-5	CSASPRGGGDQPQHF